Below, 9 T cell receptor beta chains from the same sample are listed, as sequenced in a study of T cells in localized non-small cell lung cancer. Assay used: immunoSEQ multiplex PCR; TCRdb lists only in-frame clones, some missing. The table has about 12,000 clones, 85% to 90% seen once; the top ten hold 20% to 25%. The sample in question was peripheral blood, obtained before any cancer treatment. The receptors were gathered from a male donor at least 60 years old with stage I lung adenocarcinoma.

The V and J genes are TRBV4-3 and TRBJ1-4; D is unresolved. Between the trimmed V and J ends, which lost 0 bases and 2 bases, there was a span of 10 bases. Germline-derived CDR1 and CDR2 are LGHNA and YSLEER. The CDR3 extends over 16 amino acids. This chain's CDR3 is CASSQDKGWTNEKLFF. In nucleotides, the CDR3 is TGCGCCAGCAGCCAAGATAAGGGATGGACTAATGAAAAACTGTTTTTT.

The rearrangement uses TRBV6-1 and TRBJ1-2; tentative D call: TRBD1 (5 bases). Trimming took 8 bases from V and 3 from J, leaving 16 bases between them. This CDR3 contains 14 residues. Germline V lookup: CDR1 MNHNS, CDR2 SASEGT. The CDR3 loop is CASRGATGDYGYTF. The CDR3 nucleotides read TGTGCCAGCCGGGGTGCCACAGGAGACTATGGCTACACCTTC.

The table lists this clone with a count of one. The chain is built from TRBV6-6 and TRBJ1-1; 8 nucleotides align to TRBD1. This CDR3 has 13 residues. The ends lost 7 bases at V and 1 base at J; junction bases unmatched: 2. The germline CDR1 and CDR2 sequences are MNHNY and SVGAGI (reference sequence). The CDR3 loop reads CASMGQENTEAFF. CDR3 DNA sequence: TGTGCCAGCATGGGACAGGAGAACACTGAAGCTTTCTTT.

The gene calls are TRBV7-9 and TRBJ1-4; D not resolved. The CDR3 contains 16 residues. CDR1 is SEHNR, CDR2 FQNEAQ, per germline (reference sequence). V gave up 5 bases and J gave up 0 bases, with 13 bases separating them. The CDR3 DNA follows: TGTGCCAGCAGCCCTGAGCCCCAGGCAACTAATGAAAAACTGTTTTTT. Protein: CASSPEPQATNEKLFF.

The chain employs TRBV2 and TRBJ2-7; tentative D call: TRBD1 (5 bases). The germline V and J ends were trimmed by 8 bases and 1 base, with 12 bases remaining between them. This CDR3 is 13 amino acids long. Germline CDR1 SNHLY, CDR2 FYNNEI. The CDR3, as DNA: TGTGCCAGCGGTCTACAGGCTTCCTACGAGCAGTACTTC. Its translation: CASGLQASYEQYF.

This clone turned up a few times. The chain uses TRBV5-1 and TRBJ2-7, with 9 bases that match TRBD2. The CDR3 has 16 residues. With V trimmed by 7 bases and J by 1 base, 12 bases remained unmatched. Germline CDR1 SGHRS, CDR2 YFSETQ. This CDR3 is CASSPRGGGVSYEQYF. CDR3 nucleotide sequence: TGCGCCAGCTCGCCCCGGGGCGGGGGGGTATCCTACGAGCAGTACTTC.

The genes are TRBV7-8 and TRBJ1-5; TRBD1 matches 10 bases. Looked up from germline, CDR1 is SGHVS and CDR2 is FQNEAQ. This CDR3 comprises 18 residues. V was clipped by 5 bases and J by 7 bases; unmatched bases: 17. CDR3 sequence (DNA): TGTGCCAGCAGCACCCGGCCCGGGACAGGGGCGGTCGGGCAGCCCCAGCATTTT. It translates to CASSTRPGTGAVGQPQHF.

In this sample, this clone turned up a few times. This sequence joins TRBV4-1 and TRBJ1-6, with a tentative D call TRBD1 (5 bases). Trimming took 3 bases from V and 8 from J, leaving 17 bases between them. The CDR3 sequence is 16 residues long. Germline V CDR1 and CDR2: MGHRA, YSYEKL. CDR3: CASSQLGHPRDSPLHF. CDR3 nucleotide sequence: TGCGCCAGCAGCCAGCTCGGACACCCCCGAGATTCACCCCTCCACTTT.

V usage is TRBV7-3 and J usage is TRBJ2-2; D remains ambiguous. V lost 1 base and J 7 bases, leaving 7 bases between the germline ends. Looked up from germline, CDR1 is SGHTA and CDR2 is FQGTGA. This CDR3 contains 13 residues. CDR3 nucleotides: TGTGCCAGCAGCTTAAACGAGGACGGGGAGCTGTTTTTT. Translating gives CASSLNEDGELFF.